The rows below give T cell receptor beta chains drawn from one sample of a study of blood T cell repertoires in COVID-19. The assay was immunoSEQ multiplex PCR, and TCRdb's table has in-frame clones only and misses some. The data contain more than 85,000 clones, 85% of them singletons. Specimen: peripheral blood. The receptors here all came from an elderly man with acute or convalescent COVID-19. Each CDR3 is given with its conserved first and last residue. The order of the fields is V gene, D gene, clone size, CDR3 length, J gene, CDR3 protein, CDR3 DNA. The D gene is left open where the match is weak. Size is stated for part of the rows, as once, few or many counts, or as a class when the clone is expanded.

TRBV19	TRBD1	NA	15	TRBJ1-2	CASNSRQGKFVGYTF	TGTGCCAGTAACTCCCGACAGGGGAAGTTCGTCGGCTACACCTTC
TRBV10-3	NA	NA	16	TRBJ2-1	CAISEITFSSYNEQFF	TGTGCCATCTCCGAAATCACATTCAGCTCCTACAATGAGCAGTTCTTC
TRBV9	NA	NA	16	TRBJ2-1	CASSVGAGPSVTEQFF	TGTGCCAGCAGCGTCGGTGCGGGGCCTTCGGTGACTGAGCAGTTCTTC
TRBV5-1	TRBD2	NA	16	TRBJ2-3	CASSLLEGGRTDTQYF	TGCGCCAGCAGCTTACTTGAGGGAGGGAGGACAGATACGCAGTATTTT
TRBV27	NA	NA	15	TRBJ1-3	CASSLRSPSGNTIYF	TGTGCCAGCAGTTTACGGAGTCCGTCTGGAAACACCATATATTTT
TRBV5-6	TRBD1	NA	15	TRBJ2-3	CASSLGGQGTDTQYF	TGTGCCAGCAGCTTGGGGGGACAGGGGACAGATACGCAGTATTTT
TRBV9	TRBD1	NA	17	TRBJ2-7	CASSVAKGGGQGPEQYF	TGTGCCAGCAGCGTAGCTAAAGGCGGTGGACAGGGACCCGAGCAGTACTTC
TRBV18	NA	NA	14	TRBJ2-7	CASSPQSQSYEQYF	TGTGCCAGCTCACCGCAGTCACAGTCCTACGAGCAGTACTTC
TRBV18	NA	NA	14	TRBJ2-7	CASSRTTSSYEQYF	TGTGCCAGCTCCAGGACAACCAGCTCCTACGAGCAGTACTTC
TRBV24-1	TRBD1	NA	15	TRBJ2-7	CATSTQTGSRDEQYF	TGTGCCACCAGTACTCAGACAGGGTCCCGAGACGAGCAGTACTTC
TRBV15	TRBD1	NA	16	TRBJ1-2	CATSRGASGGNYGYTF	TGTGCCACCAGCAGAGGGGCCTCAGGGGGGAACTATGGCTACACCTTC
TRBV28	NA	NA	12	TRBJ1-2	CASSFGNYGYTF	TGTGCCAGCAGTTTCGGTAACTATGGCTACACCTTC
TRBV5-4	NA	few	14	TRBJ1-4	CASSLSAGNEKLFF	TGTGCCAGCAGCTTGAGTGCAGGAAATGAAAAACTGTTTTTT
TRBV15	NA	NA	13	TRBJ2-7	CATSIERSYEQYF	TGTGCCACCAGCATCGAGCGGTCCTACGAGCAGTACTTC
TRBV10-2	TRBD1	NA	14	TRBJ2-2	CASWDRANTGELFF	TGCGCCAGCTGGGACAGGGCGAACACCGGGGAGCTGTTTTTT
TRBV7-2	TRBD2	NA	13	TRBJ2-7	CASSFSGSYEQYF	TGTGCCAGCAGCTTTAGCGGGAGTTACGAGCAGTACTTC
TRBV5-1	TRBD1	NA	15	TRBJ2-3	CASSPFVGGEDTQYF	TGCGCCAGCAGCCCCTTCGTAGGGGGCGAAGATACGCAGTATTTT
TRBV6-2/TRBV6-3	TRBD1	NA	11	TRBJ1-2	CASSHGQGFTF	TGTGCCAGCAGTCACGGACAGGGGTTCACCTTC
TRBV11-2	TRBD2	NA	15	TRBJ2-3	CASSPWTSGTDTQYF	TGTGCCAGCAGCCCGTGGACTAGCGGGACAGATACGCAGTATTTT
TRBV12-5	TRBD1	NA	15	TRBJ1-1	CASGLETGGYTEAFF	TGTGCTAGTGGTTTGGAAACAGGGGGATACACTGAAGCTTTCTTT
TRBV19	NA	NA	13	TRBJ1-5	CASTPERTEPQHF	TGTGCCAGTACTCCCGAGCGCACGGAGCCCCAGCATTTT
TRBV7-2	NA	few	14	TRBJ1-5	CASSSTGWGQPQHF	TGTGCCAGCAGCTCCACGGGTTGGGGCCAGCCCCAGCATTTT
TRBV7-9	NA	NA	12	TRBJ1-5	CASGVDNQPQHF	TGTGCCAGCGGAGTGGACAATCAGCCCCAGCATTTT
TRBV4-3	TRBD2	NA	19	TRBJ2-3	CASSQVASGRAALVDTQYF	TGCGCCAGCAGCCAAGTAGCTAGCGGGAGGGCCGCGTTGGTAGATACGCAGTATTTT
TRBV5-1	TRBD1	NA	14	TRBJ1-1	CASSADRGNTEAFF	TGCGCCAGCAGCGCTGACAGGGGGAACACTGAAGCTTTCTTT
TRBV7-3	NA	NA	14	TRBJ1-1	CASSPGNSNTEAFF	TGTGCCAGCAGCCCGGGGAATTCGAACACTGAAGCTTTCTTT
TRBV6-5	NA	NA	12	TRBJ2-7	CASSRDKYEQYF	TGTGCCAGCAGTCGCGACAAGTACGAGCAGTACTTC
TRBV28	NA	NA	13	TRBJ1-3	CASSFPVGNTIYF	TGTGCCAGCAGTTTTCCGGTAGGAAACACCATATATTTT
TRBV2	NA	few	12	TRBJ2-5	CASRTGPGTQYF	TGTGCCAGCAGAACAGGGCCTGGGACCCAGTACTTC
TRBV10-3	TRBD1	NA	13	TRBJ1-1	CATRQGMNTEAFF	TGTGCCACGAGACAGGGAATGAACACTGAAGCTTTCTTT
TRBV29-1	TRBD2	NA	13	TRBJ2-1	CSVGSGRADEQFF	TGCAGCGTTGGTAGCGGGAGGGCAGATGAGCAGTTCTTC
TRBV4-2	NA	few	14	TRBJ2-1	CASSQGRALNEQFF	TGTGCCAGCAGCCAAGGCCGAGCATTGAATGAGCAGTTCTTC
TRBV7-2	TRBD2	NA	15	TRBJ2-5	CASSFASGAKETQYF	TGTGCCAGCAGCTTCGCTAGCGGAGCGAAAGAGACCCAGTACTTC
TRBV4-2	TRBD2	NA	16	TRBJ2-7	CASSQGLAGLSYEQYF	TGTGCCAGCAGCCAGGGACTAGCGGGTCTCTCCTACGAGCAGTACTTC
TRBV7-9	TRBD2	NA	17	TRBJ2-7	CASSPRGLAGGSYEQYF	TGTGCCAGCAGCCCGAGAGGGCTAGCGGGAGGGTCCTACGAGCAGTACTTC
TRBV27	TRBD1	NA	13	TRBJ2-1	CASSPYRDSEQFF	TGTGCCAGCAGTCCGTATAGGGACAGTGAGCAGTTCTTC
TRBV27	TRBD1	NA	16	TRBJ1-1	CASKLRTGPMNTEAFF	TGTGCCAGCAAACTACGGACAGGACCCATGAACACTGAAGCTTTCTTT
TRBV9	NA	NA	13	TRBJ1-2	CASSLAPQVRYTF	TGTGCCAGCAGCCTAGCCCCCCAGGTCAGGTACACCTTC
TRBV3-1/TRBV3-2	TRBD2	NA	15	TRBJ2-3	CASSLGLAGAGTQYF	TGTGCCAGCAGCCTTGGACTAGCGGGAGCGGGTACGCAGTATTTT
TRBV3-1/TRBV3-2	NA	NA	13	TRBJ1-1	CASSQDGNTEAFF	TGTGCCAGCAGCCAAGACGGGAACACTGAAGCTTTCTTT
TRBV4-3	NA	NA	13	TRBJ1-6	CASSQQGGLPLHF	TGCGCCAGCAGCCAGCAGGGAGGGTTACCCCTCCACTTT
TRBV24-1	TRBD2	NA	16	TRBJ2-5	CATSDSPIGRVETQYF	TGTGCCACCAGTGATTCCCCTATAGGGAGGGTCGAGACCCAGTACTTC
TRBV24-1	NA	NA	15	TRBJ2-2	CATGGALGKGGELFF	TGTGCCACCGGCGGGGCACTCGGTAAAGGCGGGGAGCTGTTTTTT
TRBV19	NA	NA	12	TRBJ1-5	CASSIGAGAQHF	TGTGCCAGTAGTATAGGCGCGGGGGCCCAGCATTTT
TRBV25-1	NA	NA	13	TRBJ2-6	CASRGTGANVLTF	TGTGCCAGCAGGGGGACAGGGGCCAACGTCCTGACTTTC
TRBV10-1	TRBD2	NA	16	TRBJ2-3	CASSVEGSGLSDTQYF	TGCGCCAGCAGTGTAGAGGGTAGCGGGCTCTCAGATACGCAGTATTTT
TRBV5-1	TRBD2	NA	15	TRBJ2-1	CASSSGTSSYNEQFF	TGCGCCAGCAGCTCCGGGACTAGCTCCTACAATGAGCAGTTCTTC
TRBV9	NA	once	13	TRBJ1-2	CASSVDSDYGYTF	TGTGCCAGCAGCGTGGACAGTGACTATGGCTACACCTTC
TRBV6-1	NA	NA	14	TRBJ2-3	CASSDGGSTDTQYF	TGTGCCAGCAGTGATGGGGGGAGCACAGATACGCAGTATTTT
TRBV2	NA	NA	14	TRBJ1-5	CASSEGARNQPQHF	TGTGCCAGCAGTGAGGGGGCCCGCAATCAGCCCCAGCATTTT
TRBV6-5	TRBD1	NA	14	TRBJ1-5	CASSDSRGLQPQHF	TGTGCCAGCAGTGACTCCAGGGGGCTTCAGCCCCAGCATTTT